A selection of T cell receptor beta chains follows, all from one sample in a study of blood T cells in healthy people across ages. TCRdb re-called the 5' RACE reads with MiXCR, one entry per CDR3 protein. The table shows 1.5 million to 2 million distinct CDR3 sequences, with roughly two fifths occurring only once. Sequenced material: blood. Receptors originate from a human donor in good health. The CDR3 runs from the conserved cysteine through the conserved F or W. A D gene is named only where the DNA matches it firmly. Clone size is stated in some rows and not others, as once, few, many or a class when expanded.

d_gene	abundance	v_gene	j_gene	CDR3nt	CDR3aa
TRBD1	-	TRBV7-2	TRBJ2-7	TGTGCCAGCAGCGAGGGGGCGACCTACGAGCAGTACTTC	CASSEGATYEQYF
TRBD2	-	TRBV6-5	TRBJ2-7	TGTGCCAGCAGCGAGACTAGCGGGGGCCCCTACGAGCAGTACTTC	CASSETSGGPYEQYF
TRBD1	-	TRBV6-6	TRBJ2-1	TGTGCCAGCAGTTACCCGGACTCGACAGGGTCCGATGAGCAGTTCTTC	CASSYPDSTGSDEQFF
TRBD1	-	TRBV11-3	TRBJ1-2	TGTGCCAGCAGCCCCGGGACAGCTCCCCAAAAGCACACCTTC	CASSPGTAPQKHTF
TRBD2	-	TRBV12-3/TRBV12-4	TRBJ2-3	TGTGCCAGCAGTTTAATAGGAGGTACTAGCGGGGTTCTGACCACAGATACGCAGTATTTT	CASSLIGGTSGVLTTDTQYF
-	-	TRBV5-1	TRBJ2-7	TGCGCCAGCAGCTTGGATCAGGGGACAAAACTCGAGCAGTACTTC	CASSLDQGTKLEQYF
-	-	TRBV7-2	TRBJ2-7	TGTGCCAGCAGCTTAGACGGAACACCGTACGAGCAGTACTTC	CASSLDGTPYEQYF
-	-	TRBV20-1	TRBJ2-7	TGCAGTGCCTCGGTCCCAGGGTTCTCCTACGAGCAGTACTTC	CSASVPGFSYEQYF
-	-	TRBV7-9	TRBJ1-2	TGTGCCAGCAGCAACACAGGGAACGGCTACACCTTC	CASSNTGNGYTF
-	-	TRBV20-1	TRBJ2-4	TGCAGTGCTAGAGATTCGCGGGGCCCAATCCAAAACATTCAGTACTTC	CSARDSRGPIQNIQYF
-	-	TRBV15	TRBJ2-5	TGTGCCACCAGCAGAGGCGGCACAGAGGAGTTAGAGACCCAGTACTTC	CATSRGGTEELETQYF
-	few	TRBV12-3/TRBV12-4	TRBJ2-6	TGTGCCAGCAGTTTAACGCTCCCGGGGCAAGCACCTAACGTCCTGACTTTC	CASSLTLPGQAPNVLTF
-	few	TRBV29-1	TRBJ2-7	TGCAGCGTTGAAGATGGATTCTCCGGGGGTAGATACGAGCAGTACTTC	CSVEDGFSGGRYEQYF
-	few	TRBV20-1	TRBJ2-7	TGCAGTGCTAGCCGGGGGAACTACGAGCAGTACTTC	CSASRGNYEQYF
-	few	TRBV6-5	TRBJ2-3	TGTGCCAGCATTTCGTCCGGAGATACGCAGTATTTT	CASISSGDTQYF
-	few	TRBV10-3	TRBJ2-7	TGTGCCATCAGTGAGTCGATTACTCGGGGCGAGCAGTACTTC	CAISESITRGEQYF
TRBD1	once	TRBV20-1	TRBJ1-2	TGCAGTGCTAGAGACCACCTGACAGGGGGGGCCTATGGCTACACCTTC	CSARDHLTGGAYGYTF
-	-	TRBV20-1	TRBJ1-2	TGCAGTGCCCAACCCTTGGGTGGGCCGTCCTATGGCTACACCTTC	CSAQPLGGPSYGYTF
-	-	TRBV6-2/TRBV6-3	TRBJ2-5	TGTGCCAGCAGTCTACGCGGACAAGGAGGTCAGCATACAGAGACCCAGTACTTC	CASSLRGQGGQHTETQYF
TRBD2	few	TRBV5-1	TRBJ2-5	TGCGCCAGCAGCCCCCCAGGACTAGCGGGAGGGGAGACCCAGTACTTC	CASSPPGLAGGETQYF
-	few	TRBV20-1	TRBJ2-7	TGCAGTGCTAGCAAAGCTACTACCTACGAGCAGTACTTC	CSASKATTYEQYF
TRBD1	-	TRBV28	TRBJ2-3	TGTGCCAGCAGTCCGACAGGGGAGACAGATACGCAGTATTTT	CASSPTGETDTQYF
-	-	TRBV3-1	TRBJ2-6	TGTGCCAGCAGCCAAGACTCAGACTTCTCTGGGGCCAACGTCCTGACTTTC	CASSQDSDFSGANVLTF
-	-	TRBV12-3/TRBV12-4	TRBJ1-1	TGTGCCAGCACCCTACCGGGGTCACGATACACTGAAGCTTTCTTT	CASTLPGSRYTEAFF
-	few	TRBV6-2/TRBV6-3	TRBJ2-1	TGTGCCAGCAGTTCGATCCGGGACTCCAGCTACAATGAGCAGTTCTTC	CASSSIRDSSYNEQFF
TRBD2	-	TRBV20-1	TRBJ2-3	TGCAGTGCTAGCCGGACTAGCGGGGGACCTGAAGATACGCAGTATTTT	CSASRTSGGPEDTQYF